These 10 T cell receptor beta chains originate from one sample sequenced in a study of T cells in Graves' hyperthyroidism and ophthalmopathy. TCR beta CDR3 regions were amplified from RNA. HTBI primers drove first-round RT-PCR of the TCR CDR3. TCRdb re-called the multiplex PCR reads with MiXCR, one entry per CDR3 protein. The sample shows about 210,000 distinct CDR3 sequences, approximately 17% of them seen only once. The material sequenced was blood. The receptors originated from a man aged 45-65 years with Graves' hyperthyroidism.

This clonotype was seen a handful of times. The chain joins TRBV9 to TRBJ2-3; D remains unclear. Germline-derived CDR1 and CDR2 are SGDLS and YYNGEE. Trimming stripped 0 bases from V and 5 bases from J, with 4 bases between. CDR3 size: 12 residues. Written as DNA, the CDR3 is TGTGCCAGCAGCGTAGCAGTAGATACGCAGTATTTT. Protein sequence: CASSVAVDTQYF.

This clonotype was seen a handful of times. The chain has TRBV24-1 and TRBJ2-1, with D possibly being TRBD2 (5 bases). Trimming took 10 bases from V and 5 from J, leaving 8 bases between them. This CDR3 contains 11 residues. Germline-derived CDR1 and CDR2 are KGHDR and SFDVKD. In DNA, the CDR3 is TGTGCCACGGAGCGGAACAATGAGCAGTTCTTC. This translates into CATERNNEQFF.

This clonotype was counted only a few times. The chain carries TRBV10-3 and TRBJ2-2, with 7 bases identical to TRBD2. Per the germline V gene, CDR1 is ENHRY and CDR2 is SYGVKD. The CDR3 totals 18 residues. V was clipped by 6 bases and J by 1 base; unmatched bases: 14. The CDR3 DNA is TGTGCCATCAGGGCGGCTAGCGGCCTCACCTTGAACACCGGGGAGCTGTTTTTT. It specifies CAIRAASGLTLNTGELFF.

The chain uses TRBV2 and TRBJ1-5; D remains ambiguous. The CDR3 has 13 amino acids. V gave up 8 bases and J gave up 5 bases, with 13 bases separating them. Germline-derived CDR1 and CDR2 are SNHLY and FYNNEI. The CDR3 nucleotides are TGTGCCAGCGGCAGAGAGGGCGATCAGCCCCAGCATTTT. Its translation: CASGREGDQPQHF.

This clonotype was seen only a few times. The CDR3 nucleotides read TGTGCCAGCAGTTTAATCAGGACCGAGTATGGCTACACCTTC. Translating it yields CASSLIRTEYGYTF. The rearrangement joins TRBV12-3 or TRBV12-4 to TRBJ1-2; D gene ambiguous. This CDR3 contains 14 residues. The V end lost 2 bases, the J end lost 5 bases, and 12 bases lay between the germline ends.

This clonotype came up a few times. The rearrangement uses TRBV5-4 and TRBJ2-7; D possibly matches TRBD1 or TRBD2 (5 bases each). The CDR3 has 14 residues. V lost 0 bases and J 7 bases, leaving 14 bases between the germline ends. Germline assignment: CDR1 SGHNT and CDR2 YYREEE (reference sequence). Here the CDR3 DNA reads TGTGCCAGCAGCTTGGAGGGACGGGCCTTTGAGCAGTACTTC. Its translation: CASSLEGRAFEQYF.

This clonotype has at least ten counts. The chain combines TRBV11-2 with TRBJ2-1; D may be TRBD1 or TRBD2 (5 bases each). The CDR3 is made up of 16 amino acids. CDR1 is SGHAT and CDR2 is FQNNGV in the germline V gene. V was pared by 5 bases and J by 1 base, with 15 bases between. The CDR3 DNA follows: TGTGCCAGCAGCCCGGGGCAGGGCGGATCCTACAATGAGCAGTTCTTC. This translates into CASSPGQGGSYNEQFF.

This clonotype turned up a few times. The rearrangement joins TRBV12-3 or TRBV12-4 to TRBJ1-6, with D possibly matching TRBD1 (6 bases). Trimming shortened V by 7 bases and J by 7 bases, and 14 bases separated the two germline ends. The CDR3 loop spans 14 amino acids. CDR3 sequence: CASTVGTWNSPLHF. CDR3 coding DNA: TGTGCCAGCACCGTGGGGACATGGAATTCACCCCTCCACTTT.

In this sample, this clonotype turned up a few times. The rearrangement links TRBV24-1 to TRBJ2-3, with D perhaps matching TRBD2 (6 bases). Trimming left V 4 bases short and J 2 bases short, with 12 bases between. From germline, CDR1 is KGHDR and CDR2 SFDVKD. This CDR3 contains 15 residues. DNA for the CDR3: TGTGCCACCAGTGACCCCTCGCGGGACACAGATACGCAGTATTTT. Amino acids: CATSDPSRDTDTQYF.

The chain links TRBV7-9 to TRBJ2-5; TRBD1 might be the D (5 bases). This CDR3 is built from 16 residues. From germline, CDR1 is SEHNR and CDR2 FQNEAQ (reference sequence). The V gene lost 4 bases and the J gene lost 4 bases, with 19 bases spanning the gap. Here the CDR3 reads CASSWPKDRPRETQYF. The DNA for the CDR3 is TGTGCCAGCAGCTGGCCGAAAGACAGACCACGAGAGACCCAGTACTTC.